The T cell receptor beta chain under discussion was sequenced for a study of cytomegalovirus exposure and HLA in healthy donors. On the study more broadly: The Caucasian-associated ancestry cluster held more than 80% of 300 to 500 genotyped donors.

With 60 Vbeta and 13 Jbeta primers, the PCR was carried out. Using immunoSEQ multiplex PCR, the repertoire was profiled, and TCRdb retains in-frame clones only, with some absent. The sample has under 200,000 clones, about 12% seen once. Germline CDR1 MNHEY, CDR2 SVGAGI. V dropped 0 bases and J dropped 8 bases, with 14 bases sitting between them. CDR3 length: 15 residues. Sequences were obtained from PBMCs. The clonotype originates from a man aged 45-65 years in good health and CMV-seropositive. The genes are TRBV6-5 and TRBJ1-3; the D is unclear. The CDR3 region has the DNA TGTGCCAGCAGTTACTCGTCGACCTCTCGGGACACCATATATTTT. This sequence encodes CASSYSSTSRDTIYF.